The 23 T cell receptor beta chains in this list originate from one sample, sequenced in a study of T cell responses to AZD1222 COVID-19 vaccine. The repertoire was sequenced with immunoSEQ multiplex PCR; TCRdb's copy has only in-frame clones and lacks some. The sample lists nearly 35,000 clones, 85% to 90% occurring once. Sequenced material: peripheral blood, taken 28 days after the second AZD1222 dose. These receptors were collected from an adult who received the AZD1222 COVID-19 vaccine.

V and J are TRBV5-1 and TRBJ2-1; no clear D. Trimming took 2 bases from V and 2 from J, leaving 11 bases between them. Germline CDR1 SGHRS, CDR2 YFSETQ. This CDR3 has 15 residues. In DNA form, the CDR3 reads TGCGCCAGCAGCTTTCCGGATGTCGCCTACAATGAGCAGTTCTTC. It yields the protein CASSFPDVAYNEQFF.

The CDR3: CASSLGGAPYEQYF. The CDR3 coding sequence is TGTGCCAGCAGCTTGGGGGGTGCCCCCTACGAGCAGTACTTC. This chain links TRBV5-6 with TRBJ2-7; no clear D. Germline V gene sequence: CDR1 SGHDT, CDR2 YYEEEE. This CDR3 has 14 amino acids. V lost 0 bases to trimming and J lost 2 bases, with 9 bases between them.

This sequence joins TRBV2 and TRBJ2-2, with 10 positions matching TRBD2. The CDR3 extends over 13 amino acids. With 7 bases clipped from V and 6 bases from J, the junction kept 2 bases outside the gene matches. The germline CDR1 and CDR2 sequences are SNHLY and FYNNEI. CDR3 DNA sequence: TGTGCCAGCATAGGACTAGCGGCCGGGGAGCTGTTTTTT. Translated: CASIGLAAGELFF.

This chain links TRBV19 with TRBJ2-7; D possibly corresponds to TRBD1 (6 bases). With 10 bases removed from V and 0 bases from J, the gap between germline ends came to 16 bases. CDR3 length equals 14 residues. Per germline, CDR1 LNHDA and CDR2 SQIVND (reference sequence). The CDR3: CATRTGMNSYEQYF. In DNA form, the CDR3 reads TGTGCCACAAGAACAGGGATGAACTCCTACGAGCAGTACTTC.

The CDR3 spells CASSQANYGYTF. CDR3 nucleotides: TGCGCCAGCAGCCAAGCTAACTATGGCTACACCTTC. The chain recombines TRBV5-1 with TRBJ1-2; the D is unclear. Germline values: CDR1 SGHRS, CDR2 YFSETQ. V was clipped by 4 bases and J by 0 bases, with 4 bases between them. This CDR3 comprises 12 residues.

CDR3 nucleotide sequence: TGTGCCAGCAGCTTAGGGACAGGGGGCTCCTACGAGCAGTACTTC. This translates into CASSLGTGGSYEQYF. This chain joins TRBV11-2 and TRBJ2-7; 10 nucleotides line up with TRBD1. With V trimmed by 1 base and J by 0 bases, 0 bases remained unmatched. Germline-derived CDR1 and CDR2 are SGHAT and FQNNGV. The CDR3 loop spans 15 amino acids. The variable domain in full, completed from reference TRBV11-2 and TRBJ2-7, reads EAGVAQSPRYKIIEKRQSVAFWCNPISGHATLYWYQQILGQGPKLLIQFQNNGVVDDSQLPKDRFSAERLKGVDSTLKIQPAKLEDSAVYLCASSLGTGGSYEQYFGPGTRLTVT.

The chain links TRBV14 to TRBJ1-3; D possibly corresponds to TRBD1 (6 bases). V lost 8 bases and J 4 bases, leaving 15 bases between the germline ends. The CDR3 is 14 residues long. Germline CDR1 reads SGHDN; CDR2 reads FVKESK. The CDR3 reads CASGGLGAGNTIYF. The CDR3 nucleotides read TGTGCCAGCGGAGGTCTGGGGGCGGGAAACACCATATATTTT.

Written as DNA, the CDR3 is TGTGCCAGCAGAATTGACCCAGGAGCCGGGGAGCTGTTTTTT. Translated, it gives CASRIDPGAGELFF. The chain couples TRBV6-4 to TRBJ2-2; no firm D call. The V end lost 6 bases, the J end lost 6 bases, and 14 bases lay between the germline ends. This CDR3 is built from 14 residues. Germline V gives CDR1 MRHNA, CDR2 SNTAGT.

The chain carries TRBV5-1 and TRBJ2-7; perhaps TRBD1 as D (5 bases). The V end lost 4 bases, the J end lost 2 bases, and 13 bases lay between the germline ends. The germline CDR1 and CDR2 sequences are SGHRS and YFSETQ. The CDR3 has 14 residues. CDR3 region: CASSRRQLPYEQYF. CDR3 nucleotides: TGCGCCAGCAGCCGCCGACAGCTCCCCTACGAGCAGTACTTC.

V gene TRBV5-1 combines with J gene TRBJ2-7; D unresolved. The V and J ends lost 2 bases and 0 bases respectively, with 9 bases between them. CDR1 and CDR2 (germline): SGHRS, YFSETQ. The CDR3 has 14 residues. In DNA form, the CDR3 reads TGCGCCAGCAGCTTTATCCAGAGCTCCTACGAGCAGTACTTC. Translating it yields CASSFIQSSYEQYF.

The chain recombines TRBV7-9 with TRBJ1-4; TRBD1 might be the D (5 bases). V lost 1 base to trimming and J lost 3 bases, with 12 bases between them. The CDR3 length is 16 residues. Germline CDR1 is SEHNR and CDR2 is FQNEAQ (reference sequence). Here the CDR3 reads CASSLGLGPSNEKLFF. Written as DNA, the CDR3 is TGTGCCAGCAGCTTAGGTCTGGGGCCTTCTAATGAAAAACTGTTTTTT. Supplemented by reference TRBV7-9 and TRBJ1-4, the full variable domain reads DTGVSQNPRHKITKRGQNVTFRCDPISEHNRLYWYRQTLGQGPEFLTYFQNEAQLEKSRLLSDRFSAERPKGSFSTLEIQRTEQGDSAMYLCASSLGLGPSNEKLFFGSGTQLSVL.

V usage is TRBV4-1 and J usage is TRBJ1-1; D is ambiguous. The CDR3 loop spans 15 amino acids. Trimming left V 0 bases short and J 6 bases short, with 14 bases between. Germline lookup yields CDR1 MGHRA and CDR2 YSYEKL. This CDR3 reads CASSQEEGRIAEAFF. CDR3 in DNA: TGCGCCAGCAGCCAAGAGGAGGGTAGAATAGCTGAAGCTTTCTTT.

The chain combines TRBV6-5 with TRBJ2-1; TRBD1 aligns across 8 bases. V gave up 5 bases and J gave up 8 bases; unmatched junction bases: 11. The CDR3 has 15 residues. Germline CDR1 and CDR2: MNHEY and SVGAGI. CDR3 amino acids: CASSPHRGDKDEQFF. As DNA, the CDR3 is TGTGCCAGCAGTCCACACAGGGGGGATAAGGATGAGCAGTTCTTC.

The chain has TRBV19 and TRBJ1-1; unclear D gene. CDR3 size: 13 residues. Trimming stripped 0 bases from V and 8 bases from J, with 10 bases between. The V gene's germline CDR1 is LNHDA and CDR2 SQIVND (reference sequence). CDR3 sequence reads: CASSIEVGWEAFF. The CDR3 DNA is TGTGCCAGTAGTATAGAGGTCGGCTGGGAAGCTTTCTTT.

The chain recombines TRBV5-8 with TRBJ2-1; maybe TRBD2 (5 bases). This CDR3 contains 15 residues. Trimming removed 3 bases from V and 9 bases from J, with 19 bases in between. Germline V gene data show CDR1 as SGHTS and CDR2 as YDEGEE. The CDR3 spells CASSSGLVRGSEQFF. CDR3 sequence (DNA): TGTGCCAGCAGCTCCGGACTGGTTCGGGGTTCTGAGCAGTTCTTC.

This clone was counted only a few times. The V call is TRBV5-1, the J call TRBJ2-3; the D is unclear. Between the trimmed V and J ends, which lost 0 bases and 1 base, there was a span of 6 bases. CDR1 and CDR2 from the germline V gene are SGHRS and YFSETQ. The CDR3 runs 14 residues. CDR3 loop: CASSLEQGTDTQYF. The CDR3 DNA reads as TGCGCCAGCAGCTTGGAGCAGGGCACAGATACGCAGTATTTT.

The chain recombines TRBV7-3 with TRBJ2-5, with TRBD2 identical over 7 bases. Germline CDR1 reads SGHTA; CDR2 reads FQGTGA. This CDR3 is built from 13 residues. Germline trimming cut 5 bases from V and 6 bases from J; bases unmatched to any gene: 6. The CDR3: CASSLGEGKTQYF. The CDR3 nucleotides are TGTGCCAGCAGCCTGGGGGAGGGGAAGACCCAGTACTTC.

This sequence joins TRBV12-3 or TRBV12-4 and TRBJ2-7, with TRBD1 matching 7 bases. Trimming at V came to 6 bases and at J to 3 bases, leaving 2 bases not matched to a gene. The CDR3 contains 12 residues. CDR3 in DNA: TGTGCCAGCAGGGGGGACAGCTACGAGCAGTACTTC. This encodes CASRGDSYEQYF.

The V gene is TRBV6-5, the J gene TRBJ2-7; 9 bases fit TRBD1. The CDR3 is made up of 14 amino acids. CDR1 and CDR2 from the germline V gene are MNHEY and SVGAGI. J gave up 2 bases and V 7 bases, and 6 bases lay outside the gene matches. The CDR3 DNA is TGTGCCAGCAACCGACAGGGGGGGCCCTACGAGCAGTACTTC. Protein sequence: CASNRQGGPYEQYF.

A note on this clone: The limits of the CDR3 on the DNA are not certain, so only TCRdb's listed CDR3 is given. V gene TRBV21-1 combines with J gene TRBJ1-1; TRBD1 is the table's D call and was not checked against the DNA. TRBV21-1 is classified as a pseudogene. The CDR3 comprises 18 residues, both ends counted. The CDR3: CASSKVGTGTVDCTEAFF.

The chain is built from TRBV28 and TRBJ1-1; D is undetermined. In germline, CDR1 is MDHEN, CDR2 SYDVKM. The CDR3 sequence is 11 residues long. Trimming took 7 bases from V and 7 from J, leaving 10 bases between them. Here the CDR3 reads CASKTSVEAFF. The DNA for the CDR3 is TGTGCCAGCAAAACGTCGGTTGAAGCTTTCTTT.

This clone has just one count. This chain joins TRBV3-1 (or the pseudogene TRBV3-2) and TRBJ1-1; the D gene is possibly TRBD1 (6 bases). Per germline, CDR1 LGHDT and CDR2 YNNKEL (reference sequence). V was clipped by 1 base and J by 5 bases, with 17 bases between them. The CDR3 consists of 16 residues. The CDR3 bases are TGTGCCAGCAGCCAAGTTAGATGGGGGCGCAGGACTGAAGCTTTCTTT. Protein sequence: CASSQVRWGRRTEAFF.

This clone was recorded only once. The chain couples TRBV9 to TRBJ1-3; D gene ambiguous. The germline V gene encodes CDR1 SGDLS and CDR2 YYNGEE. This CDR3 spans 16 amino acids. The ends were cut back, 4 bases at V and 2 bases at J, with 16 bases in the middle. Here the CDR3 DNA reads TGTGCCAGCAGCCTCGACCTTTCACCGGCTGGAAACACCATATATTTT. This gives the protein CASSLDLSPAGNTIYF.